The entry below describes one T cell receptor beta chain. This clonotype was counted at least ten times. What antigen it recognizes has not been identified. The input lacks base qualities; no much larger clone sits a single base away. CDR1 and CDR2 (SGHRS, YFSETQ) derive from the germline V gene. Trimming takes 0 bases off V and 4 bases off J; junction bases not matched to a gene: 6. The CDR3 measures 16 amino acids from cysteine to phenylalanine. Only the CDR3 region is kept as DNA, spanning 48 bases read in frame from base 1. The lymph node samples were taken from the axillary draining lymph nodes of breast cancer patients. The sample originates from a study of breast tumors, draining lymph nodes, adjacent tissues (dated by TCRdb to the mid-2010s). Background for the entire study: Breast cancer patients provided tumor, adjacent nontumor tissue and axillary lymph nodes, and the study compared the TCR beta repertoires across these three sources. The study aimed to assess the relationships and possible T-cell exchange between tumor, surrounding tissue and draining lymph node repertoires in human breast cancer. The investigation overall reported the following: Tumor and nontumor tissue repertoires were significantly more similar in luminal-like than in basal-like breast cancer. The data were considered consistent with the idea that most tumor T cells come from the lymph node and then expand in tumor tissue. Tumor T-cell repertoires showed less diversity than lymph node repertoires and more diversity than nontumor tissue repertoires, and tumor T-cell repertoires showed preferential V and J gene usage. The conclusion that tumor T cells originate in lymph nodes was presented as consistent with a hypothesis rather than as directly demonstrated.

The sample was run on an Illumina HiSeq 2000. TCR beta chain libraries were generated by multiplex PCR amplification. High-throughput sequencing was used to analyze the amplified TCR beta chain products. TCRdb cleaned the public reads at Q25 with fastp, built clones with MiXCR and kept in-frame beta chains. Under each unique CDR3 protein, matching rows form one entry showing the most common genes and DNA. The sample contains some 130,000 distinct CDR3 sequences, 20% to 25% of them found a single time. Roughly 2.7% of the sample lies in the top ten. This TCR was sampled from a female donor with breast cancer. Some clones in this sample may be carry-over from other donors' samples. The sequence links TRBV5-1 to TRBJ2-3, with 9 bases aligning to TRBD2. Sample: axillary lymph node tissue. Here the CDR3 is given as CASSLAGLAGPDTQYF. DNA sequence: TGCGCCAGCAGCTTGGCGGGACTAGCAGGGCCAGATACGCAGTATTTT.